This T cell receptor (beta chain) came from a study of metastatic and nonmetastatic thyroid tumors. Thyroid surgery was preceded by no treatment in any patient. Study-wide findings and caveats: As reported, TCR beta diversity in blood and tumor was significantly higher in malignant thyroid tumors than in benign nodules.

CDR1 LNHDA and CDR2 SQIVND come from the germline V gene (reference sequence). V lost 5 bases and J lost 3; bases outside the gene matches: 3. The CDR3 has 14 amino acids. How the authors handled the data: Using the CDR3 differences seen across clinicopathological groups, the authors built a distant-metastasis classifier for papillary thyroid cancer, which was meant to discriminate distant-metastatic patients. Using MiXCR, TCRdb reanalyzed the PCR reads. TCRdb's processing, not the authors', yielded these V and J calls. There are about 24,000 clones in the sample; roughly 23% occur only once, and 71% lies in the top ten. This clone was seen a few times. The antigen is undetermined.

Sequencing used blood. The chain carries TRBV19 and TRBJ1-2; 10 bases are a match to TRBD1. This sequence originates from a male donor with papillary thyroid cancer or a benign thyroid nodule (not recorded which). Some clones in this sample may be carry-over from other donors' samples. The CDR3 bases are TGTGCCAGTAGTCGACAGGGGGCGGACTATGGCTACACCTTC. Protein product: CASSRQGADYGYTF.